A selection of T cell receptor beta chains follows, all from one sample in a study of glioma-infiltrating T cells. TCRdb re-called the multiplex PCR reads with MiXCR, one entry per CDR3 protein. The data show a few hundred thousand distinct CDR3 sequences, roughly two fifths seen once. The sequenced sample was glioma tissue, nonneoplastic brain tissue, or PBMCs (not recorded which). All receptors derive from a human donor with low-grade glioma or glioblastoma, undergoing nonglioma brain surgery, or in good health (not recorded which). The CDR3 runs from the conserved cysteine through the conserved F or W. A D gene is named only where the DNA matches it firmly. Clone size is shown for a subset of rows, as once, few, many or a class of expanded clone.

V: TRBV7-2
size: few
D: -
J: TRBJ2-1
DNA: TGTGCCAGCAGCTTAGGAATGTCGGGGGGCGATTGGGATGAGCAGTTCTTC
CDR3: CASSLGMSGGDWDEQFF

V: TRBV11-3
size: -
D: -
J: TRBJ2-6
DNA: TGTGCCAGCAGCCCCTCCGCCCCTCCTGACCTGACGGGCTCTGGGGCCAACGTCCTGACTTTC
CDR3: CASSPSAPPDLTGSGANVLTF

V: TRBV7-3
size: -
D: -
J: TRBJ2-5
DNA: TGTGCCAGCAGCTTAAGTCCAGGGGACCAAGAGACCCAGTACTTC
CDR3: CASSLSPGDQETQYF

V: TRBV28
size: -
D: -
J: TRBJ2-1
DNA: TGTGCCGGCAGTCTGACAGGAGATGAGCAGTTCTTC
CDR3: CAGSLTGDEQFF

V: TRBV5-1
size: -
D: -
J: TRBJ2-5
DNA: TGCGCCAGCAGCTTGGCCGGCGACAGGTCCCAAGAGACCCAGTACTTC
CDR3: CASSLAGDRSQETQYF

V: TRBV4-2
size: few
D: -
J: TRBJ1-2
DNA: TGTGCCAGCAGCCAGTTTGATCCGGACGGGTCTAACTATGGCTACACCTTC
CDR3: CASSQFDPDGSNYGYTF

V: TRBV14
size: few
D: -
J: TRBJ2-1
DNA: TGTGCCAGCAGCCAAGATTATAGCAGGGGTGATGAGCAGTTCTTC
CDR3: CASSQDYSRGDEQFF

V: TRBV7-9
size: -
D: -
J: TRBJ2-2
DNA: TGTGCCAGCAGCCCCGGAGCTGGCACCAGGGAGCTGTTTTTT
CDR3: CASSPGAGTRELFF

V: TRBV19
size: -
D: -
J: TRBJ1-5
DNA: TGTGCCAGTAGTATTTCGGAGGGGAGGCAGCCCCAGCATTTT
CDR3: CASSISEGRQPQHF

V: TRBV20-1
size: -
D: -
J: TRBJ2-2
DNA: TGCAGTGCTAGAGAAGGGTCGGCCACCGGGGAGCTGTTTTTT
CDR3: CSAREGSATGELFF